This TCR beta chain was obtained from a study of shared clonotypes between healthy human individuals. Cells designated naive CD8 were CD45RO-negative and were positively selected for CCR7, with terminally differentiated effector memory CD45RA+ cells excluded. The table came from immunoSEQ multiplex PCR; TCRdb's copy has only in-frame clones and leaves some out. This sample has some 2,100,000 clones; around 93% occur once, and the top ten carry more than 1.5%. The origin of this receptor is a man aged 18 to 29 in good health. Some clones in this sample may be carry-over from other donors' samples. Material: naive CD8+ T cells from PBMCs.

CDR3 bases: TGTGCCAGCAGCTTGACAGGGGGGATTGGAAACACCATATATTTT. Translating gives CASSLTGGIGNTIYF. This chain joins TRBV7-6 and TRBJ1-3; TRBD1 matches 9 bases. The CDR3 loop spans 15 amino acids. Trimming at V came to 3 bases and at J to 3 bases, leaving 3 bases not matched to a gene. The germline V gene encodes CDR1 SGHVS and CDR2 FNYEAQ.